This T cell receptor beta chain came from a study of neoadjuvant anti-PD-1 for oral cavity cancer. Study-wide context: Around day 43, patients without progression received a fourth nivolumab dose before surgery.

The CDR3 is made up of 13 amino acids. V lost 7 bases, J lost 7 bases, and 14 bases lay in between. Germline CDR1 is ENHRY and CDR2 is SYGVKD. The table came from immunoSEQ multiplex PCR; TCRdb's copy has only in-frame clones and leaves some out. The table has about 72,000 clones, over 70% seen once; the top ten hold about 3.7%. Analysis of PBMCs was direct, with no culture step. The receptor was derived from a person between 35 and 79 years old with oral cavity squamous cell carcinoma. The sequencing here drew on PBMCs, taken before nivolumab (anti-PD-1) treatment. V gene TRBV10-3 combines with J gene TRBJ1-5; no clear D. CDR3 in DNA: TGTGCCATCACTCCAACCTTGCAACAGCCCCAGCATTTT. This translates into CAITPTLQQPQHF.